These 21 T cell receptor beta chains were sequenced from one sample in a study of T cells after yellow fever vaccination. MiXCR, run by TCRdb on the 5' RACE reads, gives a single entry per CDR3 protein. The sample includes 620,000 or so distinct CDR3 sequences, roughly 17% seen only once; the top ten take around 16%. The sequencing used PBMCs, collected 5 to 6 days after the first yellow fever vaccination. All receptors derive from a man between 18 and 35 years old who received the YFV17D yellow fever vaccine.

The V call is TRBV28, the J call TRBJ2-3, with D unclear. The CDR3 length is 17 residues. The germline gives CDR1 MDHEN, CDR2 SYDVKM. V shed 2 bases and J shed 0 bases, with 15 bases lying between them. The CDR3 protein is CASSLSARQLSTDTQYF. CDR3 DNA: TGTGCCAGCAGTTTAAGCGCCAGGCAGCTTAGCACAGATACGCAGTATTTT.

The chain couples TRBV5-4 to TRBJ2-7; a weak D match, TRBD1 (6 bases). Germline CDR1 is SGHNT and CDR2 is YYREEE (reference sequence). The V end was cut by 3 bases, the J end by 5 bases, with 12 bases between. This CDR3 region has 13 residues. The DNA for the CDR3 is TGTGCCAGCAGCTCAGGGGTGGAGAACGAGCAGTACGTC. This encodes CASSSGVENEQYV.

This chain links TRBV12-5 with TRBJ1-1; possibly TRBD1 for D (6 bases). With 3 bases removed from V and 3 bases from J, the gap between germline ends came to 14 bases. The CDR3 contains 15 residues. In germline, CDR1 is LGHNT, CDR2 FRNRAP. CDR3 region: CASGFLRGQYTEAFF. Written as DNA, the CDR3 is TGTGCTAGTGGTTTCCTCCGGGGGCAGTACACTGAAGCTTTCTTT.

In its sample, this clonotype was seen a few times. The chain has TRBV6-5 and TRBJ2-2; possibly TRBD1 or TRBD2 for D (5 bases each). V was shortened by 2 bases and J by 0 bases, with 13 bases between the two germline ends. The CDR3 length is 17 residues. The germline CDR1 and CDR2 sequences are MNHEY and SVGAGI. The CDR3 DNA is TGTGCCAGCAGTTACCAATCGGGACCGGCGAACACCGGGGAGCTGTTTTTT. This encodes CASSYQSGPANTGELFF.

This clonotype occurred a few times. The chain combines TRBV7-2 with TRBJ2-2, with D possibly TRBD2 on 7 matching bases. Germline V gives CDR1 SGHTA, CDR2 FQGNSA. Trimming cost V 5 bases and J 1 base, with 11 bases left between them. The CDR3 has 15 amino acids. DNA for the CDR3: TGTGCCAGCAGCAGGGGGGGTTGGAACACCGGGGAGCTGTTTTTT. Amino acid sequence: CASSRGGWNTGELFF.

The rearrangement uses TRBV18 and TRBJ1-1; tentative D call: TRBD1 (5 bases). The V and J ends lost 3 bases and 0 bases respectively, with 14 bases between them. Germline CDR1 and CDR2: KGHSH and LQKENI. This CDR3 is built from 16 residues. DNA of the CDR3: TGTGCCAGCTCACCCCGGGACGGAAACTTGAACACTGAAGCTTTCTTT. As protein: CASSPRDGNLNTEAFF.

This clonotype was counted a few times. The rearrangement links TRBV27 to TRBJ1-5, with 11 positions matching TRBD1. Germline CDR1 is MNHEY and CDR2 is SMNVEV (reference sequence). Trimming removed 2 bases from V and 2 bases from J; junction bases left unmatched: 2. CDR3 length: 16 residues. The CDR3 here is CASSLGTGGGNQPQHF. The CDR3 bases are TGTGCCAGCAGTTTAGGGACAGGGGGAGGCAATCAGCCCCAGCATTTT.

For the CDR3, the DNA is TGCGCCAGCAGCCGGGAATTATCAGGGGGGGACGAGCAGTACGTC. Amino acid sequence: CASSRELSGGDEQYV. The V call is TRBV4-1, the J call TRBJ2-7, with D perhaps assigned TRBD1 or TRBD2 (7 bases each). Trimming stripped 4 bases from V and 5 bases from J, with 18 bases between. The V gene's germline CDR1 is MGHRA and CDR2 YSYEKL. The CDR3 is 15 amino acids.

This clonotype came up many times. The J gene is TRBJ1-6, the V gene TRBV6-1; TRBD1 might be the D (5 bases). Trimming pared 6 bases from V and 1 base from J, leaving 22 bases between. Per the germline V gene, CDR1 is MNHNS and CDR2 is SASEGT. The CDR3 has 19 residues. CDR3 in amino acids: CASRPEWGWEGSYNSPLHF. The CDR3 bases are TGTGCCAGCAGACCAGAGTGGGGCTGGGAGGGGTCCTATAATTCACCCCTCCACTTT.

The chain links TRBV30 to TRBJ2-1; D unresolved. CDR3 length: 11 residues. CDR1 is GTSNPN, CDR2 SVGIG, per germline (reference sequence). Here the CDR3 DNA reads TGTGCTGGCAACTACTACAATGAGCAGTTCTTC. It translates to CAGNYYNEQFF.

This clonotype was observed a handful of times. The chain joins TRBV12-3 or TRBV12-4 to TRBJ2-5; possible D gene TRBD1, 5 bases. CDR3 length: 13 residues. V lost 8 bases to trimming and J lost 4 bases, with 14 bases between them. The chain's CDR3 is CASFRETAETQYF. The CDR3 DNA sequence: TGTGCCAGCTTCCGTGAGACAGCAGAGACCCAGTACTTC.

In this sample, this clonotype turned up a few times. This chain links TRBV4-2 with TRBJ1-6; no clear D gene. Deletions cut 0 bases from V and 4 bases from J, with 7 bases between. CDR1 is LGHNA, CDR2 YNFKEQ, per germline. This CDR3 contains 15 residues. The CDR3 coding sequence is TGTGCCAGCAGCCAAGAAAGAAGTTATAATTCACCCCTCCACTTT. Encoded protein: CASSQERSYNSPLHF.

This clonotype was detected a few times. The rearrangement joins TRBV12-3 or TRBV12-4 to TRBJ2-5, with D maybe TRBD1 (5 bases). The germline V and J ends were trimmed by 6 bases and 4 bases, with 15 bases remaining between them. The length of the CDR3 is 14 residues. The CDR3 DNA follows: TGTGCCAGCAGATTTCAGGGTTCGAGAGAGACCCAGTACTTC. Protein: CASRFQGSRETQYF.

With regard to this clonotype: Relative to the germline gene, one junction end is altered; a read error may explain this. The genes are TRBV7-9 and TRBJ2-3, with D perhaps being TRBD1 or TRBD2 (7 bases each). CDR3 length equals 12 residues. Looked up from germline, CDR1 is SEHNR and CDR2 is FQNEAQ (reference sequence). Written as DNA, the CDR3 is TGTGCCAGCAGCTTAGGCGGGGGACAGCTACATTTT. Translated, it gives CASSLGGGQLHF.

The table lists this clonotype with many counts. The chain is built from TRBV9 and TRBJ2-3, with D perhaps being TRBD1 or TRBD2 (5 bases each). V lost 4 bases, J lost 2 bases, and 14 bases lay in between. CDR1 and CDR2 from the germline V gene are SGDLS and YYNGEE. CDR3 length equals 15 residues. This chain's CDR3 is CASSPTGAITDTQYF. The CDR3 nucleotides are TGTGCCAGCAGCCCCACCGGGGCGATCACAGATACGCAGTATTTT. Full variable domain (outside the CDR3, taken from reference TRBV9 and TRBJ2-3): DSGVTQTPKHLITATGQRVTLRCSPRSGDLSVYWYQQSLDQGLQFLIQYYNGEERAKGNILERFSAQQFPDLHSELNLSSLELGDSALYFCASSPTGAITDTQYFGPGTRLTVL.

This clonotype was seen a few times. This chain uses TRBV4-3 with TRBJ2-2, with D perhaps matching TRBD1 or TRBD2 (5 bases each). The CDR3 is made up of 16 amino acids. V lost 0 bases to trimming and J lost 3 bases, with 11 bases between them. Germline CDR1 reads LGHNA; CDR2 reads YSLEER. Written as DNA, the CDR3 is TGCGCCAGCAGCCAAGAATGGGGGACCTACACCGGGGAGCTGTTTTTT. Translation: CASSQEWGTYTGELFF.

This clonotype was detected only a few times. V usage is TRBV7-6 and J usage is TRBJ2-2, with TRBD2 matching 7 bases. This CDR3 is 17 amino acids long. Germline CDR1 is SGHVS and CDR2 is FNYEAQ. V dropped 7 bases and J dropped 0; count of bases not matched to a gene: 11. As DNA, the CDR3 is TGTGCCAGCACCGCGAGGGTAGGGAGGGCGAACACCGGGGAGCTGTTTTTT. It is translated as CASTARVGRANTGELFF.

This clonotype was seen at least ten times. The chain recombines TRBV5-4 with TRBJ2-2; maybe TRBD2 (5 bases). The CDR3 sequence is 14 residues long. V lost 2 bases, J lost 4 bases, and 9 bases lay in between. Germline CDR1 and CDR2: SGHNT and YYREEE (reference sequence). The CDR3 DNA is TGTGCCAGCAGCTTCGGGGTATCCACCGGGGAGCTGTTTTTT. This sequence encodes CASSFGVSTGELFF.

Only a few counts were recorded for this clonotype. The chain links TRBV9 to TRBJ2-3, with D hard to call. This CDR3 is built from 14 residues. Germline V lookup: CDR1 SGDLS, CDR2 YYNGEE. Trimming removed 0 bases at V and 3 bases at J, with 8 bases between. Here the CDR3 reads CASSVVIGTDTQYF. The CDR3 DNA reads TGTGCCAGCAGCGTAGTAATTGGGACAGATACGCAGTATTTT.

This clonotype was found a few times. The junction departs from the called germline gene at one end, perhaps through a read error. The chain employs TRBV7-7 and TRBJ2-6; 7 bases are shared with TRBD1. Germline V gene sequence: CDR1 SSHAT, CDR2 FNYEAQ (reference sequence). CDR3 length: 14 residues. In DNA, the CDR3 is TGTGCTAGCAGCCAAGGGGGCTGGGCCAACGTCCTGACTTTC. This translates into CASSQGGWANVLTF.

The sample holds a few counts of this clonotype. The gene calls are TRBV7-4 and TRBJ2-7; D uncertain. Germline CDR1 and CDR2: SGHVT and SQSDAQ. This CDR3 comprises 13 residues. The V end lost 5 bases, the J end lost 5 bases, and 13 bases lay between the germline ends. CDR3 nucleotides: TGTGCCAGCAGCCCACAAGGGTGGGACGAGCAGTACTTC. Translated: CASSPQGWDEQYF. The full variable domain, rest sourced from reference TRBV7-4 and TRBJ2-7, is GAGVSQSPRYKVAKRGRDVALRCDSISGHVTLYWYRQTLGQGSEVLTYSQSDAQRDKSGRPSGRFSAERPERSVSTLKIQRTEQGDSAVYLCASSPQGWDEQYFGPGTRLTVT.